This T cell receptor (beta chain) stems from a study of T cell repertoires in cytomegalovirus infection. Study information: Matching HLA type, along with CMV infection, was indicated by public TCR beta signatures.

This clonotype was recorded at least ten times. TCRdb re-analysed the reads in MiXCR, keeping a single row per CDR3 protein. The data contain a few hundred thousand distinct CDR3 sequences, approximately 15% of them singletons. The CDR3 has 13 residues. V was clipped by 7 bases and J by 3 bases; unmatched bases: 5. Input material: CD8+ T cells from PBMCs. The TCR comes from a human donor in good health (CMV status not recorded). Some clones in this sample may be carry-over from other donors' samples. The V and J genes are TRBV12-3 or TRBV12-4 and TRBJ1-2; 7 nucleotides match TRBD1. CDR3 loop: CASTTGVHYGYTF. CDR3 DNA sequence: TGTGCCAGCACAACAGGGGTACACTATGGCTACACCTTC.